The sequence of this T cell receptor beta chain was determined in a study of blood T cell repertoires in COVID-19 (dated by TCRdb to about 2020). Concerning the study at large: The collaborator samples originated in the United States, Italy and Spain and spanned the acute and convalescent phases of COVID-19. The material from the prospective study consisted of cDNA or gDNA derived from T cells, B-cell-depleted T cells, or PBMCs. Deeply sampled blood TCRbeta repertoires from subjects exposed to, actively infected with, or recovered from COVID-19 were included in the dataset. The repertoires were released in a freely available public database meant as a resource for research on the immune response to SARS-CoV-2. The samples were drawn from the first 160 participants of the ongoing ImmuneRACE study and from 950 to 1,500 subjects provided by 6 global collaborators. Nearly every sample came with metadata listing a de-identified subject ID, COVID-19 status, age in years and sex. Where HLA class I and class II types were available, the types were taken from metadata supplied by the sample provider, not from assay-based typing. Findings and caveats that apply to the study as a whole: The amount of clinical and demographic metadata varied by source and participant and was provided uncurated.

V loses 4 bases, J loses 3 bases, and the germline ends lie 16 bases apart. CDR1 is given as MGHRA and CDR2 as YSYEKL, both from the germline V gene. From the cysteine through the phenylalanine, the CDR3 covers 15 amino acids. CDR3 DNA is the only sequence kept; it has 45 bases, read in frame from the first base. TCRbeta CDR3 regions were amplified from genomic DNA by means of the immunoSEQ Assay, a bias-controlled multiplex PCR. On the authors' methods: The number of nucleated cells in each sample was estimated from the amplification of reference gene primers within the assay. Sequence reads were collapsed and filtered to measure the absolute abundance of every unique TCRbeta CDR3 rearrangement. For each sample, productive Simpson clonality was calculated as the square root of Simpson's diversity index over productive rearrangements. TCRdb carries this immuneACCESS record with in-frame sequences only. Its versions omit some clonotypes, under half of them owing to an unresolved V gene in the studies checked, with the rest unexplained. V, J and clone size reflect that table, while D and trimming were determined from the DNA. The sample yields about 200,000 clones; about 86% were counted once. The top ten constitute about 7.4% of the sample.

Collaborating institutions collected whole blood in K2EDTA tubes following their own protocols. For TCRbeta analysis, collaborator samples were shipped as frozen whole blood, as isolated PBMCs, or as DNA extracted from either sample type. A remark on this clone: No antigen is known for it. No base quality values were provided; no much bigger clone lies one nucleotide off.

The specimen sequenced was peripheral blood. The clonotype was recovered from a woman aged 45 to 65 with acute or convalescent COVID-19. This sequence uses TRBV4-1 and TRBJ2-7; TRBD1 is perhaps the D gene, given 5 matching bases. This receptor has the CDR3 CASSPSMTEHYEQYF. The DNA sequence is TGCGCCAGCAGCCCATCGATGACAGAGCACTACGAGCAGTACTTC.